In this sample, the clone carrying this T cell receptor (beta chain) turned up many times. What it binds is not known. This record belongs to a study of T cells after yellow fever vaccination. Production of TCR cDNA was by 5'RACE template switching, which also added a universal primer site and UMIs. TCRdb re-derived calls from the 5' RACE reads in MiXCR, one entry per CDR3 protein. The sample yields about 220,000 distinct CDR3 sequences, about 7% seen once. Trimming took off 0 bases at V and 5 bases at J, with 12 bases between the two ends. This CDR3 contains 14 residues. Germline-derived CDR1 and CDR2 are SGDLS and YYNGEE. The study, taken as a whole, reports: A small proportion of clonotypes was detected in both the CD4 and CD8 compartments. In post-booster samples, most primary-vaccination clones reappeared (about 96% CD4, roughly 90% CD8).

The receptor was isolated from a man in his thirties or forties who received the YFV17D yellow fever vaccine. The rearrangement uses TRBV9 and TRBJ2-7; D might be TRBD1 (6 bases). The specimen was CD4+ T cells sorted from PBMCs, collected on the day of the yellow fever booster vaccination. The CDR3 sequence is CASSVGDRQHEQYF. In DNA, the CDR3 is TGTGCCAGCAGCGTAGGAGACAGGCAACACGAGCAGTACTTC.